This TCR beta chain was found in a study of T cells after yellow fever vaccination. Study details: Preparation used SMART-Seq v4 Ultra Low Input for the low-cell-number fractions. Study conclusions and caveats: Peak timing came faster in the weaker secondary response, day 5 versus 15. Clonotype sharing between CD4 and CD8 compartments was small.

TCRdb re-derived calls from the 5' RACE reads in MiXCR, one entry per CDR3 protein. This sample yields 230,000 or so distinct CDR3 sequences, of which around 3.5% are seen a single time; under 20% belongs to the top ten. This CDR3 region has 14 residues. V lost 4 bases and J 2 bases, leaving 12 bases between the germline ends. Per the germline V gene, CDR1 is MGHRA and CDR2 is YSYEKL. There are many counts of this clonotype. Its antigen is not known. The sequence was obtained from a man between 18 and 35 years old who received the YFV17D yellow fever vaccine. The source material was PBMCs, sampled 15 days after the yellow fever booster vaccination. V gene TRBV4-1 combines with J gene TRBJ2-7; TRBD1 is a possible D gene (5 bases). Here the CDR3 reads CASSLKSGTYEQYF. The DNA of the CDR3 is TGCGCCAGCAGCCTAAAGTCAGGGACCTACGAGCAGTACTTC.